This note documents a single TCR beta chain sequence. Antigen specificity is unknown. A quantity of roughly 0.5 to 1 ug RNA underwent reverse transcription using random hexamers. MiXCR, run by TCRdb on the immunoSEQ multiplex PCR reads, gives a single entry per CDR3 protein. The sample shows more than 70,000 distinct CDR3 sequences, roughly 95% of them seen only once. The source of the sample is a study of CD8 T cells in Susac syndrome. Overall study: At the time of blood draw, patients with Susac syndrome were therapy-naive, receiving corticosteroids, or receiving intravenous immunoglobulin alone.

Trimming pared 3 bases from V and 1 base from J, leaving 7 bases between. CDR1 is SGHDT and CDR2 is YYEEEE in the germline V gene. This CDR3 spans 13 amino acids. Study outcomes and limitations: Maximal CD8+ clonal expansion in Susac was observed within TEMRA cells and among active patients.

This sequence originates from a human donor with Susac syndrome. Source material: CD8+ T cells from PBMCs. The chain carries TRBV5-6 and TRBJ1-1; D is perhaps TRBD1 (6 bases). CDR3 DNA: TGTGCCAGCAGCTGGACAGAGAACACTGAAGCTTTCTTT. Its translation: CASSWTENTEAFF.